The 30 T cell receptor beta chains listed next were all sequenced from one sample in a study of T cells after yellow fever vaccination. Using its own MiXCR run on the 5' RACE reads, TCRdb lists one record per CDR3 protein. Counted here are around 310,000 distinct CDR3 sequences, approximately 4.3% occurring once; the ten biggest clones make up approximately 19%. The source material was PBMCs, sampled 15 days after the yellow fever booster vaccination. The receptors here all came from a man between 18 and 29 years old who received the YFV17D yellow fever vaccine.

This clonotype was seen ten or more times. The J gene is TRBJ2-7, the V gene TRBV7-6; the D call may be TRBD1 or TRBD2 (6 bases each). Trimming stripped 5 bases from V and 7 bases from J, with 21 bases between. The CDR3 is 15 amino acids. CDR1 and CDR2 (germline): SGHVS, FNYEAQ. CDR3 nucleotide sequence: TGTGCCAGCAGCCCCGGACAGATAGAGGAGGGGGAGCAGTACGTC. Protein: CASSPGQIEEGEQYV.

The gene calls are TRBV5-1 and TRBJ1-1; D is ambiguous. Trimming removed 3 bases from V and 1 base from J, with 10 bases in between. The CDR3 length is 14 residues. The germline V gene encodes CDR1 SGHRS and CDR2 YFSETQ. CDR3 bases: TGCGCCAGCAGCTCCACAGTGAGGAACACTGAAGCTTTCTTT. Encoded protein: CASSSTVRNTEAFF.

This clonotype was recorded many times. This chain connects TRBV7-6 to TRBJ2-2; the D gene is possibly TRBD1 (6 bases). The V and J ends lost 5 bases and 0 bases respectively, with 13 bases between them. The CDR3 consists of 16 residues. From germline, CDR1 is SGHVS and CDR2 FNYEAQ. The CDR3 sequence is CASSPRQATNTGELFF. The DNA of the CDR3 is TGTGCCAGCAGCCCCAGACAGGCCACGAACACCGGGGAGCTGTTTTTT.

This clonotype was detected a few times. The rearrangement joins TRBV3-1 to TRBJ2-7, with a tentative D call TRBD2 (5 bases). Germline assignment: CDR1 LGHDT and CDR2 YNNKEL (reference sequence). V shed 4 bases and J shed 6 bases, with 13 bases lying between them. This CDR3 is built from 13 residues. CDR3 protein: CASSRSGGAEQYV. CDR3 nucleotides: TGTGCCAGCAGCCGATCAGGAGGTGCCGAGCAGTACGTC.

This clonotype appeared a few times. The rearrangement uses TRBV5-6 and TRBJ2-7; 10 bases line up with TRBD2. The V gene's germline CDR1 is SGHDT and CDR2 YYEEEE. V was clipped by 4 bases and J by 3 bases; unmatched bases: 7. This CDR3 has 15 residues. Here the CDR3 reads CASSETLAGFYEQYF. As DNA, the CDR3 is TGTGCCAGCAGCGAGACACTAGCGGGGTTCTACGAGCAGTACTTC.

The chain combines TRBV20-1 with TRBJ1-5; D is perhaps TRBD1 (6 bases). CDR1 and CDR2 from the germline V gene are DFQATT and SNEGSKA (reference sequence). The germline V and J ends were trimmed by 1 base and 7 bases, with 26 bases remaining between them. There are 18 residues in the CDR3. The CDR3 sequence: CSARANWVAGEKGQPQHF. The CDR3 DNA reads TGCAGTGCTAGAGCAAACTGGGTTGCAGGGGAGAAAGGGCAGCCCCAGCATTTT.

This clonotype was seen a handful of times. Here the CDR3 DNA reads TGCGCCAGCAGCCAGGGGACAGGGGGATACGGGGAGCTGTTTTTT. Its translation: CASSQGTGGYGELFF. The V gene is TRBV4-1, the J gene TRBJ2-2; TRBD1 agrees at 11 bases. Per germline, CDR1 MGHRA and CDR2 YSYEKL. V gave up 3 bases and J gave up 7 bases; unmatched junction bases: 4. CDR3 length: 15 residues.

This clonotype was picked up a small number of times. J is TRBJ2-7 and V is TRBV10-3; 7 nucleotides line up with TRBD1. In germline, CDR1 is ENHRY, CDR2 SYGVKD. The CDR3 runs 15 residues. The trim removed 1 base at V and 3 bases at J, leaving 6 bases unmatched. The CDR3 spells CAISEFGQALYEQYF. The CDR3 DNA is TGTGCCATCAGTGAGTTTGGACAGGCCCTCTACGAGCAGTACTTC.

This clonotype has ten or more counts. The rearrangement uses TRBV6-1 and TRBJ1-5; no clear D. The CDR3 runs to 14 residues. CDR1 and CDR2 (germline): MNHNS, SASEGT. The V gene lost 4 bases and the J gene lost 0 bases, with 7 bases spanning the gap. The CDR3 nucleotides read TGTGCCAGCAGTGTTGCTAATAGCAATCAGCCCCAGCATTTT. It translates to CASSVANSNQPQHF.

This clonotype was recorded many times. V gene TRBV12-3 or TRBV12-4 combines with J gene TRBJ2-5; D unclear. The CDR3 sequence is 13 residues long. The germline V and J ends were trimmed by 6 bases and 5 bases, with 13 bases remaining between them. CDR3 region: CASRPPGPETQYF. The CDR3 DNA follows: TGTGCCAGCAGGCCACCAGGTCCCGAGACCCAGTACTTC.

The gene calls are TRBV11-2 and TRBJ1-3; D call uncertain. The V and J ends lost 2 bases and 0 bases respectively, with 11 bases between them. This CDR3 spans 16 amino acids. Germline V gene sequence: CDR1 SGHAT, CDR2 FQNNGV. The CDR3 spells CASSLSPVTSGNTIYF. The CDR3 region has the DNA TGTGCCAGCAGCTTAAGTCCAGTTACCTCTGGAAACACCATATATTTT.

Ten or more counts support this clonotype. J is TRBJ2-5 and V is TRBV10-3; 8 positions match TRBD2. From germline, CDR1 is ENHRY and CDR2 SYGVKD. Trimming removed 4 bases from V and 1 base from J; junction bases left unmatched: 5. The CDR3 is 15 amino acids. DNA for the CDR3: TGTGCCATCAGTGTGAGCGGGGGAATCCAAGAGACCCAGTACTTC. Protein: CAISVSGGIQETQYF.

This rearrangement joins TRBV29-1 to TRBJ2-2, with 13 nucleotides matching TRBD2. V trimming: 7 bases; J trimming: 6 bases; junction bases outside the gene matches: 2. The CDR3 is 13 amino acids. Germline CDR1 SQVTM, CDR2 ANQGSEA. CDR3 in DNA: TGCAGCGGAACTAGCGGGGGGGCCGGGGAGCTGTTTTTT. It translates to CSGTSGGAGELFF.

Many counts were recorded for this clonotype. The chain joins TRBV5-1 to TRBJ1-4; D ambiguous. Germline lookup yields CDR1 SGHRS and CDR2 YFSETQ. The V end lost 3 bases, the J end lost 5 bases, and 11 bases lay between the germline ends. The CDR3 covers 14 residues. The DNA of the CDR3 is TGCGCCAGCAGCTCCGACGGAGGAAATGAAAAACTGTTTTTT. It translates to CASSSDGGNEKLFF.

This clonotype was seen only a few times. This sequence joins TRBV7-9 and TRBJ1-1; 10 positions match TRBD1. Germline V gene data show CDR1 as SEHNR and CDR2 as FQNEAQ (reference sequence). The CDR3 covers 16 residues. The J segment lost 1 base and the V segment lost 7 bases, leaving 9 bases of the junction unmatched. The CDR3 spells CASTPRGTGANTEAFF. The CDR3, as DNA: TGTGCCAGCACCCCACGAGGGACAGGGGCGAACACTGAAGCTTTCTTT.

This clonotype was recorded many times. The chain employs TRBV4-3 and TRBJ1-6; maybe TRBD1 (6 bases). The CDR3 is 16 residues long. Trimming stripped 0 bases from V and 6 bases from J, with 12 bases between. Looked up from germline, CDR1 is LGHNA and CDR2 is YSLEER. DNA of the CDR3: TGCGCCAGCAGCCAAGATGGGGGAGGGGGTAATTCACCCCTCCACTTT. The encoded protein is CASSQDGGGGNSPLHF.

This clonotype was recorded at least ten times. The rearrangement joins TRBV12-3 or TRBV12-4 to TRBJ1-2; possibly TRBD1 for D (6 bases). The CDR3 contains 14 residues. V lost 4 bases, J lost 2 bases, and 11 bases lay in between. The CDR3 coding sequence is TGTGCCAGCAGTTACGGACAGCCGAACTATGGCTACACCTTC. It encodes CASSYGQPNYGYTF.

This clonotype has a handful of counts. This chain uses TRBV15 with TRBJ2-3, with D uncertain. CDR3 length equals 17 residues. The germline V and J ends were trimmed by 4 bases and 2 bases, with 19 bases remaining between them. Germline V gene sequence: CDR1 LNHNV, CDR2 YYDKDF (reference sequence). CDR3 coding DNA: TGTGCCACCAGCAACTTGGACGGGTTTTATTCCACAGATACGCAGTATTTT. Protein sequence: CATSNLDGFYSTDTQYF.

This clonotype was counted at least ten times. V is TRBV7-6 and J is TRBJ2-1; TRBD1 is a possible D gene (6 bases). Germline V lookup: CDR1 SGHVS, CDR2 FNYEAQ. This CDR3 is built from 15 residues. V shed 1 base and J shed 6 bases, with 13 bases lying between them. The CDR3: CASSLGTVNFNEQFF. The CDR3 bases are TGTGCCAGCAGCTTAGGGACAGTAAACTTCAATGAGCAGTTCTTC.

This clonotype appeared many times. V usage is TRBV20-1 and J usage is TRBJ2-3, with 10 bases that match TRBD2. The CDR3 length is 14 residues. V was clipped by 2 bases and J by 1 base; unmatched bases: 0. The germline gives CDR1 DFQATT, CDR2 SNEGSKA (reference sequence). The CDR3 DNA follows: TGCAGTGCTAGACTAGCGGGGGGCACAGATACGCAGTATTTT. This gives the protein CSARLAGGTDTQYF.

This clonotype was recorded at least ten times. This chain joins TRBV7-8 and TRBJ2-1, with 13 bases identical to TRBD2. The length of the CDR3 is 20 residues. V shed 5 bases, J shed 0 bases, and the junction held 13 bases outside the gene matches. Per the germline V gene, CDR1 is SGHVS and CDR2 is FQNEAQ. CDR3 DNA sequence: TGTGCCAGCAGCGATATCGCCGGGACTAGCGGGGAGAGCTCCTACAATGAGCAGTTCTTC. Protein sequence: CASSDIAGTSGESSYNEQFF.

This clonotype was picked up a small number of times. The V call is TRBV7-9, the J call TRBJ2-7, with D possibly being TRBD2 (6 bases). The CDR3 is made up of 15 amino acids. V was trimmed by 5 bases and J by 0 bases, leaving 14 bases between them. Per the germline V gene, CDR1 is SEHNR and CDR2 is FQNEAQ (reference sequence). The CDR3 DNA sequence: TGTGCCAGCAGCATATTCGGGCGGGACTCCTACGAGCAGTACTTC. The encoded protein is CASSIFGRDSYEQYF.

Concerning this clonotype itself: The germline gene is not matched at one end of the junction; a read error may be the cause. The chain recombines TRBV11-1 with TRBJ2-1; the match to TRBD2 covers 7 bases. Germline assignment: CDR1 SGHAT and CDR2 FQDESV (reference sequence). The CDR3 has 14 amino acids. This CDR3 is CASGFGDYYNEQFF. DNA for the CDR3: TGTGCCAGCGGCTTTGGGGACTATTACAATGAGCAGTTCTTC.

This clonotype was seen ten or more times. J is TRBJ1-2 and V is TRBV7-2; TRBD1 matches 7 bases. Germline V lookup: CDR1 SGHTA, CDR2 FQGNSA. CDR3 length equals 13 residues. The trim removed 5 bases at V and 8 bases at J, leaving 8 bases unmatched. CDR3 bases: TGTGCCAGCAGCCGGGAGAGGGGGCAAGGCTACACCTTC. Translation: CASSRERGQGYTF.

V and J are TRBV12-3 or TRBV12-4 and TRBJ1-5; weak D call: TRBD1 (6 bases). With 5 bases removed from V and 6 bases from J, the gap between germline ends came to 11 bases. CDR3 length: 13 amino acids. CDR3 sequence reads: CASSQGDTQPQHF. The CDR3 DNA is TGTGCCAGCAGTCAAGGGGACACTCAGCCCCAGCATTTT.

This clonotype was observed a handful of times. The chain carries TRBV7-6 and TRBJ2-1; D is perhaps TRBD2 (7 bases). The germline gives CDR1 SGHVS, CDR2 FNYEAQ. CDR3 length equals 20 residues. V was trimmed by 1 base and J by 1 base, leaving 23 bases between them. The CDR3 DNA is TGTGCCAGCAGCTTAGACCCCCCCAGTAGGCGGGGGCTTTCCTACAATGAGCAGTTCTTC. Its translation is CASSLDPPSRRGLSYNEQFF.

This clonotype was detected ten times or more. The V gene is TRBV20-1, the J gene TRBJ2-1, with 10 bases matching TRBD2. Per the germline V gene, CDR1 is DFQATT and CDR2 is SNEGSKA (reference sequence). V lost 0 bases, J lost 8 bases, and 7 bases stayed unmatched. This CDR3 contains 15 residues. The CDR3 region is CSARDQRGGPHEQFF. The CDR3 coding sequence is TGCAGTGCTAGAGACCAGCGGGGGGGCCCCCATGAGCAGTTCTTC.

In its sample, this clonotype was seen a few times. The V and J genes are TRBV20-1 and TRBJ1-2, with TRBD1 matching over 8 bases. The CDR3 runs 14 residues. Per the germline V gene, CDR1 is DFQATT and CDR2 is SNEGSKA (reference sequence). V trimming: 3 bases; J trimming: 4 bases; junction bases outside the gene matches: 7. CDR3: CSASKTGDRYGYTF. The CDR3 bases are TGCAGTGCTAGTAAGACAGGGGATCGCTATGGCTACACCTTC.

The rearrangement links TRBV5-6 to TRBJ2-1; D remains unclear. The CDR3 has 13 residues. The V gene's germline CDR1 is SGHDT and CDR2 YYEEEE. Trimming took 3 bases from V and 7 from J, leaving 11 bases between them. CDR3 coding DNA: TGTGCCAGCAGCTCCTCCCTGGAGAATGAGCAGTTCTTC. Protein: CASSSSLENEQFF.

About this clonotype: An end of the junction does not agree with germline; a read error may underlie this. This rearrangement joins TRBV7-2 to TRBJ1-2, with D perhaps TRBD1 (5 bases). CDR3 length: 15 amino acids. Germline loops: CDR1 SGHTA, CDR2 FQGNSA. The CDR3 nucleotides read TGTGCCAGCAGCTTACGGGGCGGCCTTAACTATGGCTACAGCTTC. The encoded protein is CASSLRGGLNYGYSF.